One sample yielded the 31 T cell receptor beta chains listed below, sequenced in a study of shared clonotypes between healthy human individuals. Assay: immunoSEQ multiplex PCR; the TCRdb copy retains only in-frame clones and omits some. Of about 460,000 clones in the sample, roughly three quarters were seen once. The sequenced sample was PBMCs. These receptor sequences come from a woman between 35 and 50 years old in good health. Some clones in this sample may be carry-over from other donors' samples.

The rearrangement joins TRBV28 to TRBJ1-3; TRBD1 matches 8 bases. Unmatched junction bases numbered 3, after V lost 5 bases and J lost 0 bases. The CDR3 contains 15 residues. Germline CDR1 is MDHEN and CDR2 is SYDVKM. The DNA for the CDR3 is TGTGCCAGCAGTGGACAGGGTAGCTCTGGAAACACCATATATTTT. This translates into CASSGQGSSGNTIYF.

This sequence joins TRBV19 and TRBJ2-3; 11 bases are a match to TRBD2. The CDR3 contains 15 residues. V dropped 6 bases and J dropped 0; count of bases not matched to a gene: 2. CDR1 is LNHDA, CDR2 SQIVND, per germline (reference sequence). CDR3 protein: CASSGTSGSTDTQYF. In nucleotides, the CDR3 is TGTGCCAGTAGCGGGACTAGCGGTAGCACAGATACGCAGTATTTT.

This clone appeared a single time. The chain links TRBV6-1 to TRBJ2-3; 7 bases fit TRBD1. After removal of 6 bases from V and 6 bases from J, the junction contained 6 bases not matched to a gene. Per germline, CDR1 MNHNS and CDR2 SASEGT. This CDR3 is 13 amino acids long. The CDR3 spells CASSRTGVDTQYF. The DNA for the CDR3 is TGTGCCAGCAGCCGAACAGGGGTCGATACGCAGTATTTT.

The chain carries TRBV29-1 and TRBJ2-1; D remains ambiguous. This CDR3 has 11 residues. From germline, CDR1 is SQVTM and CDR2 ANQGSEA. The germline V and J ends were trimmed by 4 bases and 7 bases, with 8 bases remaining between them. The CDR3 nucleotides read TGCAGCGTTGTAAGGCAGAATGAGCAGTTCTTC. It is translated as CSVVRQNEQFF.

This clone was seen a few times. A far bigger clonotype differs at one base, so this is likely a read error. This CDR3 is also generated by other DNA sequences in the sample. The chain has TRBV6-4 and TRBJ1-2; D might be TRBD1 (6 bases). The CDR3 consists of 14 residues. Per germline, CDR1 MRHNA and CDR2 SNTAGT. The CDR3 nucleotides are TGTGCCAGCAGCGACTCAGCAGGGGTTTATGGCTACACCTTC. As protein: CASSDSAGVYGYTF.

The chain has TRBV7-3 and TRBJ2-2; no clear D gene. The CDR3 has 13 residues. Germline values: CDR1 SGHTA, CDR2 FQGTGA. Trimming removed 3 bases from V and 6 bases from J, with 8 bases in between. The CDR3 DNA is TGTGCCAGCAGCTTGGCCCAGGCCGGGGAGCTGTTTTTT. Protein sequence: CASSLAQAGELFF.

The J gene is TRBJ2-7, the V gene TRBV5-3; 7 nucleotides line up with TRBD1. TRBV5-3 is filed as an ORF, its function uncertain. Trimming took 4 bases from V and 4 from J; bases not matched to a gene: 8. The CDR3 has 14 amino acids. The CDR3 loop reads CARSRTGGPYEQYF. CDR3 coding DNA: TGTGCCAGAAGCAGGACAGGAGGTCCTTACGAGCAGTACTTC.

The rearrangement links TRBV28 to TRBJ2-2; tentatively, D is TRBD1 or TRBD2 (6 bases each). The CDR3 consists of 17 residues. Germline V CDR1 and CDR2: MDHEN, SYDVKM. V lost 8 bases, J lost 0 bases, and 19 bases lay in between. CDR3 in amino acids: CASFSWGDTANTGELFF. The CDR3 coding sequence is TGTGCCAGCTTTTCATGGGGGGACACTGCGAACACCGGGGAGCTGTTTTTT.

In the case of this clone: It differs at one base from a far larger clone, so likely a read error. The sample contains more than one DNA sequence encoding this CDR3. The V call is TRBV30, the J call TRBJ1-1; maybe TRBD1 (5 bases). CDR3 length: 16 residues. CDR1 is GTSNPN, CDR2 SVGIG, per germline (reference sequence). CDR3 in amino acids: CAWSNSRVRPNTEAFF. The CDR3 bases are TGTGCCTGGAGTAATTCCAGGGTTAGGCCGAACACTGAAGCCTTCTTT.

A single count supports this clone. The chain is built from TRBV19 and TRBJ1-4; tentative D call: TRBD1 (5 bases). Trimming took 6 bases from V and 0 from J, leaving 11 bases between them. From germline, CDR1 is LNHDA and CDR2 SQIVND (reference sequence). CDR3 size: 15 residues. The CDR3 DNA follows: TGTGCCAGTAGAAGAAGGGGTGCAACTAATGAAAAACTGTTTTTT. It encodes CASRRRGATNEKLFF.

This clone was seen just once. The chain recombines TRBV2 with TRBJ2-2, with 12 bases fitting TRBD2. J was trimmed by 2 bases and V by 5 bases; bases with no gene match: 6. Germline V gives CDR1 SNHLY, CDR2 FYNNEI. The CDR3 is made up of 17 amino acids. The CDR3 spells CASSFRTSGINTGELFF. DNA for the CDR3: TGTGCCAGCAGTTTCCGGACTAGCGGGATCAACACCGGGGAGCTGTTTTTT.

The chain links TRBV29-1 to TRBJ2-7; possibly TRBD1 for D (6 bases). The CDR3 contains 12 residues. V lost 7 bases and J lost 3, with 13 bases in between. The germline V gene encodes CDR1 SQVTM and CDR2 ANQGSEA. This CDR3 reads CSAATGSYEQYF. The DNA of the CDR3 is TGCAGCGCGGCAACAGGGAGCTACGAGCAGTACTTC.

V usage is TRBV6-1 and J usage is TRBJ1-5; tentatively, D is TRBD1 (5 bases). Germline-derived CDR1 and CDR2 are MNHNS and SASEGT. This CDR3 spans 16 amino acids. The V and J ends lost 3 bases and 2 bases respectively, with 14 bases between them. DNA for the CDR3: TGTGCCAGCAGTGACCCCCATAGGGGAGGCAATCAGCCCCAGCATTTT. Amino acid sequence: CASSDPHRGGNQPQHF.

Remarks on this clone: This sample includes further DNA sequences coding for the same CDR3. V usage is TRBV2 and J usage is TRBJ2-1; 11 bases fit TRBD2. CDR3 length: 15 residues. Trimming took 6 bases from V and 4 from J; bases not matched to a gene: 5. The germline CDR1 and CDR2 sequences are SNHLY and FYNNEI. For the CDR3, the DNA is TGTGCCAGCAGCCCAACTAGCGGGAGTTACAATGAGCAGTTCTTC. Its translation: CASSPTSGSYNEQFF.

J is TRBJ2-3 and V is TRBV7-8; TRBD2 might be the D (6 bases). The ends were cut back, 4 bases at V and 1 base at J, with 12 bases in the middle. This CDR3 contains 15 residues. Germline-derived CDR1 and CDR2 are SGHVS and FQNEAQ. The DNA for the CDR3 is TGTGCCAGCAGCTCAATAGCGGCCCGCACAGATACGCAGTATTTT. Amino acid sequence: CASSSIAARTDTQYF. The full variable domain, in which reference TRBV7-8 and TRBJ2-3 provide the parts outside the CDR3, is GAGVSQSPRYKVAKRGQDVALRCDPISGHVSLFWYQQALGQGPEFLTYFQNEAQLDKSGLPSDRFFAERPEGSVSTLKIQRTQQEDSAVYLCASSSIAARTDTQYFGPGTRLTVL.

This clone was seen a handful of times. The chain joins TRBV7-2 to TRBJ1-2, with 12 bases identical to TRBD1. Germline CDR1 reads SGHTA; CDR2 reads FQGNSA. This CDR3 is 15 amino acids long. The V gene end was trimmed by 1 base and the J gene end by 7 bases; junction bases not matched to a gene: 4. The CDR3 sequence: CASSLGGTGGPGYTF. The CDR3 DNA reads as TGTGCCAGCAGCTTAGGGGGGACAGGGGGCCCTGGCTACACCTTC.

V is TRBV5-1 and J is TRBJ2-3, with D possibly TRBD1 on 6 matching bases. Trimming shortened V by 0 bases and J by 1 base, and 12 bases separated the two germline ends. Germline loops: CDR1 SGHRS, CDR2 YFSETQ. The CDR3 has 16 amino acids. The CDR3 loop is CASSLVPDRGTDTQYF. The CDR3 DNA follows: TGCGCCAGCAGCTTGGTCCCGGACAGAGGCACAGATACGCAGTATTTT. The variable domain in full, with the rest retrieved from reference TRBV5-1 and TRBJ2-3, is KAGVTQTPRYLIKTRGQQVTLSCSPISGHRSVSWYQQTPGQGLQFLFEYFSETQRNKGNFPGRFSGRQFSNSRSEMNVSTLELGDSALYLCASSLVPDRGTDTQYFGPGTRLTVL.

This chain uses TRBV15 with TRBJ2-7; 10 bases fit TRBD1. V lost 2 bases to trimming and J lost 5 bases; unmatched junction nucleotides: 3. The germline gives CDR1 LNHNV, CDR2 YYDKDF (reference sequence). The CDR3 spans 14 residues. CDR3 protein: CATSRTGTGDEQYF. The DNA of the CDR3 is TGTGCCACCAGCAGAACCGGGACAGGGGACGAGCAGTACTTC.

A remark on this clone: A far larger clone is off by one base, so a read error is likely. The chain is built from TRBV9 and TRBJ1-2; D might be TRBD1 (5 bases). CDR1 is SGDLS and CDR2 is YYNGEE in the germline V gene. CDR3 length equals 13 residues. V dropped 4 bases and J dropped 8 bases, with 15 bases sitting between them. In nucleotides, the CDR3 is TGTGCCAGCAGCCCCCCGGGGGGGATCGGCTACACCTTC. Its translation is CASSPPGGIGYTF. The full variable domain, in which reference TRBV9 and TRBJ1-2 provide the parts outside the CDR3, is DSGVTQTPKHLITATGQRVTLRCSPRSGDLSVYWYQQSLDQGLQFLIQYYNGEERAKGNILERFSAQQFPDLHSELNLSSLELGDSALYFCASSPPGGIGYTFGSGTRLTVV.

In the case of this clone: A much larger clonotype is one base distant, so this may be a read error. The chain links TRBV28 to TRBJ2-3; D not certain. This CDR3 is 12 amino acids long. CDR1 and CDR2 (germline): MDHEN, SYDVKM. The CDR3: CASGLATDTQYF. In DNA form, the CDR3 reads TGTGCCAGCGGTTTGGCCACAGATACGCAGTATTTT.

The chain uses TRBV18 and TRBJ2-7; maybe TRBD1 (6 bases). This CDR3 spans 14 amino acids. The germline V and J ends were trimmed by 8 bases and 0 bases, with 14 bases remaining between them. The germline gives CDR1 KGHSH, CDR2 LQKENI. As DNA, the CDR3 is TGTGCCAGCACCAACAACAGGGACTCCTACGAGCAGTACTTC. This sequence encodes CASTNNRDSYEQYF.

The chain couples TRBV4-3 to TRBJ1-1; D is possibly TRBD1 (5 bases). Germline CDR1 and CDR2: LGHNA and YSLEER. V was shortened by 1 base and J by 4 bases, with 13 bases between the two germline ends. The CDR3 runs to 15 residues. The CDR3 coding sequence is TGCGCCAGCAGCCAAGGGGACTGGGGTGGCACTGAAGCTTTCTTT. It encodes CASSQGDWGGTEAFF.

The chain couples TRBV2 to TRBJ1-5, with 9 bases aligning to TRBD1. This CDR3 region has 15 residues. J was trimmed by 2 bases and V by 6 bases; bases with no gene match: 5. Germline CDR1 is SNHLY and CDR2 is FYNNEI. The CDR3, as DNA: TGTGCCAGCAGACAGGGGGCAGGGCGCAATCAGCCCCAGCATTTT. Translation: CASRQGAGRNQPQHF.

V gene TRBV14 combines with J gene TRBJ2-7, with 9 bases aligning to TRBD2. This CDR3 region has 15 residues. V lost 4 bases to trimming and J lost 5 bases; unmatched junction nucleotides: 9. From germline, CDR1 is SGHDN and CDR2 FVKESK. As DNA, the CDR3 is TGTGCCAGCAGCCGGGTAGCGGGAGCCGGCCACGAGCAGTACTTC. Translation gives CASSRVAGAGHEQYF.

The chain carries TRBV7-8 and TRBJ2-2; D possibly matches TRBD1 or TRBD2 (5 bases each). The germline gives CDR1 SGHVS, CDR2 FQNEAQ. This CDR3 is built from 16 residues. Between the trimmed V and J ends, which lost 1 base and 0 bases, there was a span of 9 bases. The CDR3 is CASSLDPGPNTGELFF. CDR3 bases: TGTGCCAGCAGCTTAGATCCGGGACCGAACACCGGGGAGCTGTTTTTT. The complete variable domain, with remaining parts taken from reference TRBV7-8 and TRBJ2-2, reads GAGVSQSPRYKVAKRGQDVALRCDPISGHVSLFWYQQALGQGPEFLTYFQNEAQLDKSGLPSDRFFAERPEGSVSTLKIQRTQQEDSAVYLCASSLDPGPNTGELFFGEGSRLTVL.

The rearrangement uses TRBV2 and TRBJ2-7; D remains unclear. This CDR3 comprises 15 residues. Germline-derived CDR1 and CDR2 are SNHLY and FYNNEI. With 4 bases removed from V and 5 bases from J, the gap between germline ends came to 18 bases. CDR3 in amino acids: CASSVRTSLGHEQYF. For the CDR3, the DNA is TGTGCCAGCAGTGTACGCACTTCCTTAGGCCACGAGCAGTACTTC.

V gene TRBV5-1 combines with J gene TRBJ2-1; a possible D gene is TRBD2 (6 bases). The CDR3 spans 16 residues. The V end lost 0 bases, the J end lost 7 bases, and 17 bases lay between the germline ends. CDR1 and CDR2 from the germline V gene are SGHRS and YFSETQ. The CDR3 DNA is TGCGCCAGCAGCTTGGAACGACTAGGGGATAGAAATGAGCAGTTCTTC. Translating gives CASSLERLGDRNEQFF.

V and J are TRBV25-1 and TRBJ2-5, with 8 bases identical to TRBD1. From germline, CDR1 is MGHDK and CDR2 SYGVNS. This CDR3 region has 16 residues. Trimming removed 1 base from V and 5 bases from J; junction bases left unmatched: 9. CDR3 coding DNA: TGTGCCAGCAGTGAATCTCCCGGACAGGGCGGGGAGACCCAGTACTTC. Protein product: CASSESPGQGGETQYF.

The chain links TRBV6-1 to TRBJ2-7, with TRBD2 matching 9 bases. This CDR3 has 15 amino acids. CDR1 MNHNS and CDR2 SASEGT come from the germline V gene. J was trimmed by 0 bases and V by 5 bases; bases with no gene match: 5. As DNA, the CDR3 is TGTGCCAGCAGTCTCAGCGGGAGGAGCTCCTACGAGCAGTACTTC. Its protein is CASSLSGRSSYEQYF.

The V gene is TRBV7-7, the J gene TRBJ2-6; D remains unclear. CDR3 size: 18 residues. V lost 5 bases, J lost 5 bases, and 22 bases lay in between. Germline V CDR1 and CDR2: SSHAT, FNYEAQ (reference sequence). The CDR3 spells CASSTIGMPQSRANVLTF. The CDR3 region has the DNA TGTGCCAGCAGCACGATCGGTATGCCACAAAGTCGGGCCAACGTCCTGACTTTC.

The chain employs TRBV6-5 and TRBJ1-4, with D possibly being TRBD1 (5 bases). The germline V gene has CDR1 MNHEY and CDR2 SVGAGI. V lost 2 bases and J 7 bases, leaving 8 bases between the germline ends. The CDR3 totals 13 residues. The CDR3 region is CASSYGGTEKLFF. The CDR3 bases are TGTGCCAGCAGTTACGGGGGGACTGAAAAACTGTTTTTT.